This TCR beta chain was sequenced during a study of blood T cell repertoires in COVID-19. On the study more broadly: Acute and convalescent COVID-19 specimens originated in the United States, Italy and Spain.

The germline gives CDR1 MGHDK, CDR2 SYGVNS. The CDR3 runs to 13 residues. Between the trimmed V and J ends, which lost 7 bases and 7 bases, there was a span of 14 bases. As originally analysed: Amplification of reference gene primers provided the estimated nucleated cell counts. Generated by immunoSEQ multiplex PCR, the TCRdb table keeps only in-frame clones and is missing some. The D gene and trimming were derived from the DNA, and the V and J assignments and clone size from that table. The table records around 200,000 clones, 85% to 90% of them present only once. The V and J genes are TRBV25-1 and TRBJ2-1; D may be TRBD2 (5 bases). The source material was peripheral blood. The source of this sequence is a woman aged 18-29 years who had recovered from COVID-19. The chain's CDR3 is CASTWEFGNEQFF. The CDR3 nucleotides are TGTGCCAGCACTTGGGAGTTTGGAAATGAGCAGTTCTTC.